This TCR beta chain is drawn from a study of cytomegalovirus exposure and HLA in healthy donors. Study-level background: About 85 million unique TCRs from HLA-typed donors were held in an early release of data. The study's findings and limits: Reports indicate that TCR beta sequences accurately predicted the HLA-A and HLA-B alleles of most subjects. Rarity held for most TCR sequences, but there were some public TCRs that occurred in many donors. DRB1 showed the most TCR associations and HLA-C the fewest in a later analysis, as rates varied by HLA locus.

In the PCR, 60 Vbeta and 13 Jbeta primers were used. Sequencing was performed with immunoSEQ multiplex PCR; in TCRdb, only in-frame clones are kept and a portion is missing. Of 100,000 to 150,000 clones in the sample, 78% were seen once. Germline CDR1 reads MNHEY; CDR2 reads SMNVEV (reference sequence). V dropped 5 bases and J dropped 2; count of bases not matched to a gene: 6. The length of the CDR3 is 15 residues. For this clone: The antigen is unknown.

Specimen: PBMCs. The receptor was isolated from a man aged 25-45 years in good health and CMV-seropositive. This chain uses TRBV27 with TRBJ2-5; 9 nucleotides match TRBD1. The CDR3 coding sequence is TGTGCCAGCAGTCAAGCCGGACAGGGGCAAGAGACCCAGTACTTC. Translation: CASSQAGQGQETQYF.